This entry concerns a single T cell receptor (beta chain). An end of the junction differs from the germline gene, which may be a read error. Both TCR beta VDJ combination and CDR3 sequence profiling were carried out. Genomic DNA was the template for this profiling. TCRdb recomputed calls from the reads with MiXCR, one row per CDR3 protein. The repertoire has about 210,000 distinct CDR3 sequences, 60% to 65% of them found once; the top ten carry about 29%. CDR3 size: 17 residues. Germline V CDR1 and CDR2: SGHRS, YFSETQ. This sample stems from a study of CD8+CD57+ T cells in acquired aplastic anemia. Study as a whole: CD4+ cells from healthy donors averaged about 10.8 million reads.

The sample taken for sequencing was sorted CD4+, CD8+, or CD8+CD57+ T cells (not recorded which) from PBMCs. This TCR came from a human donor in good health. The chain links TRBV5-1 to TRBJ2-1; the D is unclear. Here the CDR3 DNA reads TGCGCCAGCAGCTCCCATCAGGTTTTGAGCTCCTACAGTGAGCGGTTCTTC. Its translation: CASSSHQVLSSYSERFF.